This T cell receptor (beta chain) was recorded in a study of OX40 agonist ivuxolimab in advanced cancers. The overall study: Patients receiving dose escalation had hepatocellular carcinoma, melanoma, renal cell or head and neck cancer. Three patients responded partially, comprising one with hepatocellular carcinoma and two with cutaneous melanoma.

Deletions cut 6 bases from V and 5 bases from J, with 7 bases between. The CDR3 has 11 residues. Per germline, CDR1 MNHNY and CDR2 SVGAGI (reference sequence). Sequencing used immunoSEQ multiplex PCR; TCRdb keeps in-frame clones, though not all of them. The repertoire holds approximately 69,000 clones, with roughly 84% as singletons. Source: CD4+ or CD8+ T cells sorted from blood, taken in a trial of the OX40 agonist ivuxolimab. The source of this sequence is an adult with an advanced solid tumor such as melanoma, head and neck, liver or kidney cancer. The J gene is TRBJ2-5, the V gene TRBV6-6, with D unresolved. CDR3 amino acids: CASSPKETQYF. The CDR3 nucleotides are TGTGCCAGCAGCCCTAAGGAGACCCAGTACTTC.